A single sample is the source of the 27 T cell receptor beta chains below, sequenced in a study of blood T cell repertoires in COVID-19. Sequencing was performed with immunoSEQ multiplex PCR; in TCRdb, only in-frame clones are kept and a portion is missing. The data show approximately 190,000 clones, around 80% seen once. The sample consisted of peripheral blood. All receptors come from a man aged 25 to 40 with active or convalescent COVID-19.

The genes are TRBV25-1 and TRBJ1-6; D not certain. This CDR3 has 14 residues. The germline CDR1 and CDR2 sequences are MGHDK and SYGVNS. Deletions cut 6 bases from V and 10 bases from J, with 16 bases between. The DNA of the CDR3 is TGTGCCAGCAGCTTAGGGAGTGCACGCTCACCCCTCCACTTT. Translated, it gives CASSLGSARSPLHF.

The chain's CDR3 is CASIELGGSTEAFF. The CDR3 nucleotides are TGTGCCAGTATCGAATTGGGGGGAAGCACTGAAGCTTTCTTT. The V and J genes are TRBV19 and TRBJ1-1; D might be TRBD1 (5 bases). Germline-derived CDR1 and CDR2 are LNHDA and SQIVND (reference sequence). The CDR3 spans 14 residues. V was trimmed by 7 bases and J by 4 bases, leaving 16 bases between them.

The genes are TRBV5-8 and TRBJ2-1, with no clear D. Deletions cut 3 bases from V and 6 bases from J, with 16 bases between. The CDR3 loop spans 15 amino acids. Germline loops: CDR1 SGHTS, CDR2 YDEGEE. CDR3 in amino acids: CASSSRLALLNEQFF. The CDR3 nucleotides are TGTGCCAGCAGCTCCAGACTCGCTCTACTCAATGAGCAGTTCTTC.

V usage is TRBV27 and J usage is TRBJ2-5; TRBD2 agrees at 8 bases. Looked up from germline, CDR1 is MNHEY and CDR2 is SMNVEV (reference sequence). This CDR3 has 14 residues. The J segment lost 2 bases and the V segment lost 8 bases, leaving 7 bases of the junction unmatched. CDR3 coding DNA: TGTGCCAGCTCGAATCGGGGGGGGCAAGAGACCCAGTACTTC. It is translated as CASSNRGGQETQYF.

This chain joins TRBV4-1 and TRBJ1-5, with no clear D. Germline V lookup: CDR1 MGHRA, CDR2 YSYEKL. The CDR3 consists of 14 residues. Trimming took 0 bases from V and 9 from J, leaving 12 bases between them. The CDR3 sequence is CASSQDNGISPQHF. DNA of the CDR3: TGCGCCAGCAGCCAAGATAACGGGATATCGCCCCAGCATTTT.

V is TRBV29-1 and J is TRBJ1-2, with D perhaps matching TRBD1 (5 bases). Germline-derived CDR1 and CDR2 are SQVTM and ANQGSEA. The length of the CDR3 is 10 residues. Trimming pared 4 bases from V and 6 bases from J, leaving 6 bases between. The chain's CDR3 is CSVAGNGYTF. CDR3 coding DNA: TGCAGCGTTGCAGGGAATGGCTACACCTTC.

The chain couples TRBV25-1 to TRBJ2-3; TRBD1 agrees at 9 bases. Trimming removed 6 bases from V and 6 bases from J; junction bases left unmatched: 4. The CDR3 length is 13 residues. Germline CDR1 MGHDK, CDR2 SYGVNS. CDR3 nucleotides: TGTGCCAGCAGGGGACAGGGATGGGATACGCAGTATTTT. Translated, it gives CASRGQGWDTQYF.

In DNA form, the CDR3 reads TGTGCCAGCAGATGGGGCGACGGGGAGCTGTTTTTT. This encodes CASRWGDGELFF. This chain joins TRBV12-3 or TRBV12-4 and TRBJ2-2; D is perhaps TRBD1 (5 bases). V was pared by 6 bases and J by 7 bases, with 9 bases between. This CDR3 region has 12 residues.

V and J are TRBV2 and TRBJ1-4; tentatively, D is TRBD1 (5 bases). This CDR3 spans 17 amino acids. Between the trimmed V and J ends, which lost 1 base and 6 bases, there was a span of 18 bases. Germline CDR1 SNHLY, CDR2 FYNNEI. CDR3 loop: CASSEGRAPFPHEKLFF. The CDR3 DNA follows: TGTGCCAGCAGTGAAGGCAGGGCGCCGTTCCCGCATGAAAAACTGTTTTTT.

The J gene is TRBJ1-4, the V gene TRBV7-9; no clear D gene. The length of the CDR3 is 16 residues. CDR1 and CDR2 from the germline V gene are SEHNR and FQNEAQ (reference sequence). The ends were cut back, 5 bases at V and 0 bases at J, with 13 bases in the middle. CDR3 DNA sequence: TGTGCCAGCAGCCACCGGACTGCCGCAACTAATGAAAAACTGTTTTTT. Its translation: CASSHRTAATNEKLFF.

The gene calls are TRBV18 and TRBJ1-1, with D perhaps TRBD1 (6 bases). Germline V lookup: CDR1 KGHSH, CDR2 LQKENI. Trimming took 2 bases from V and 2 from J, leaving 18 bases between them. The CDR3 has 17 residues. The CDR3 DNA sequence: TGTGCCAGCTCACCAAGGCGTCAGGGAGGGGGTAACACTGAAGCTTTCTTT. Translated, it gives CASSPRRQGGGNTEAFF.

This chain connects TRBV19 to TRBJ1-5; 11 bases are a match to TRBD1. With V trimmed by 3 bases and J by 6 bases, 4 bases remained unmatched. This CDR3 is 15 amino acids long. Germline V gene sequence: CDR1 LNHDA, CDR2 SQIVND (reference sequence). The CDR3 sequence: CASSMADRGLQPQHF. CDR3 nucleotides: TGTGCCAGTAGTATGGCGGACAGGGGGCTTCAGCCCCAGCATTTT.

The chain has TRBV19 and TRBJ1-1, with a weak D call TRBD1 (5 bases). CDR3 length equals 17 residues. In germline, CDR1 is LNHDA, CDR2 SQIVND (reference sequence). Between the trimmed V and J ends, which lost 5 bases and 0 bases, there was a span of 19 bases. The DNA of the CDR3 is TGTGCCAGTAGTTCTAACCCCGGTTCAGGGATGAACACTGAAGCTTTCTTT. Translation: CASSSNPGSGMNTEAFF.

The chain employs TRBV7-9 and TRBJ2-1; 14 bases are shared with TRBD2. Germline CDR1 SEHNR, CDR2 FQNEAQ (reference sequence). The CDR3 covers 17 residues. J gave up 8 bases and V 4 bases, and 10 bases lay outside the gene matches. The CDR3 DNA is TGTGCCAGCAGCTCTCCCGGGACTAGCGGGAGTTCAGATGAGCAGTTCTTC. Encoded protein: CASSSPGTSGSSDEQFF.

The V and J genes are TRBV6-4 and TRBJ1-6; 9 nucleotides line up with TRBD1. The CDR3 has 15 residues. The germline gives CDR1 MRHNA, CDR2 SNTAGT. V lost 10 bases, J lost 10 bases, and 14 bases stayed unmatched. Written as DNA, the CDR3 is TGTGCCACCAGCCTGTCCGGGACAGGGTTCTCACCCCTCCACTTT. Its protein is CATSLSGTGFSPLHF.

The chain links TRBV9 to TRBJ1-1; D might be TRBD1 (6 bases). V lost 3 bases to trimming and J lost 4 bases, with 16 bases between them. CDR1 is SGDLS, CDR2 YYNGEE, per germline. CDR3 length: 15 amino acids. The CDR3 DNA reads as TGTGCCAGCAGCGATGGCGGCCGGGGGGCCACTGAAGCTTTCTTT. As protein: CASSDGGRGATEAFF.

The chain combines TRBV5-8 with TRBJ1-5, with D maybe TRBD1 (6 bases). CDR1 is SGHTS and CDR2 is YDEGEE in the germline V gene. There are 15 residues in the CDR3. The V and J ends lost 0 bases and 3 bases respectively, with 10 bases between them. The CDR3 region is CASSLADSPNQPQHF. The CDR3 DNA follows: TGTGCCAGCAGCTTGGCGGACAGTCCCAATCAGCCCCAGCATTTT.

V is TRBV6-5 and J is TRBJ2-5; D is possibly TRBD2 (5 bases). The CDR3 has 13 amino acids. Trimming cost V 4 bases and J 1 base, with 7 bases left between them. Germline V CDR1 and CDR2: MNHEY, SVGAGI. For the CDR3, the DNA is TGTGCCAGCAGTTCCGGACTCCAAGAGACCCAGTACTTC. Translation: CASSSGLQETQYF.

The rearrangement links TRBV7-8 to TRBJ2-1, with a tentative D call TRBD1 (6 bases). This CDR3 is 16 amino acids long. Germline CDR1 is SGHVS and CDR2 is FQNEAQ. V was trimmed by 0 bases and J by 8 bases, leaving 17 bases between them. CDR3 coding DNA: TGTGCCAGCAGCTTAGCGAGTGGGGGCGTGGGCGATGAGCAGTTCTTC. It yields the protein CASSLASGGVGDEQFF.

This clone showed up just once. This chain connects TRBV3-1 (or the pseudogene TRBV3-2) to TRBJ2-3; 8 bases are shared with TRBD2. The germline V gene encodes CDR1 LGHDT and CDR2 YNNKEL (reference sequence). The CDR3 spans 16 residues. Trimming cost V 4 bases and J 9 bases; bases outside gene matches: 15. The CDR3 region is CASSPSTAGERRTQYF. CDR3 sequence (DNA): TGTGCCAGCAGCCCTTCGACAGCGGGAGAGAGGAGAACGCAGTATTTT.

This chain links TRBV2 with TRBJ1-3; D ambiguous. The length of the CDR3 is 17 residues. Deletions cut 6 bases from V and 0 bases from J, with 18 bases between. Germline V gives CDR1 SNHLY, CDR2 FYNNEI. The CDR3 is CASREEEGLSSGNTIYF. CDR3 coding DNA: TGTGCCAGCAGAGAGGAGGAGGGCCTTAGCTCTGGAAACACCATATATTTT. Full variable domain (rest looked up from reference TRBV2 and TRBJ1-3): EPEVTQTPSHQVTQMGQEVILRCVPISNHLYFYWYRQILGQKVEFLVSFYNNEISEKSEIFDDQFSVERPDGSNFTLKIRSTKLEDSAMYFCASREEEGLSSGNTIYFGEGSWLTVV.

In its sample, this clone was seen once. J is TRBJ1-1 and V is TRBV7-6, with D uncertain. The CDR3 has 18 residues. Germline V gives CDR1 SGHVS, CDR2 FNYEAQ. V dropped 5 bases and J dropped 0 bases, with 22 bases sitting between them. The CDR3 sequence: CASSRAGLWGGMNTEAFF. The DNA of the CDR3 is TGTGCCAGCAGCCGAGCAGGCCTTTGGGGAGGGATGAACACTGAAGCTTTCTTT.

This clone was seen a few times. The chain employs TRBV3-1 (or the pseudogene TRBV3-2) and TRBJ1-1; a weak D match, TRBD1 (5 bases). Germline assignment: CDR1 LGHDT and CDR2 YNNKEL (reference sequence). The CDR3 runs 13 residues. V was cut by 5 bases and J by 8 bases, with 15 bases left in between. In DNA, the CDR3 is TGTGCCAGCAGCGGCAGGGAAGGGCTAGAAGCTTTCTTT. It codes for CASSGREGLEAFF.

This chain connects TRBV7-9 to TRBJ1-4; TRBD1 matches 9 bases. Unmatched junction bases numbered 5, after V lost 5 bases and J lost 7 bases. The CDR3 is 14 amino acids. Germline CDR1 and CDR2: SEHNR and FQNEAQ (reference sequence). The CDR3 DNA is TGTGCCAGCAGCACAGGGGGCCTCGGTGAAAAACTGTTTTTT. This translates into CASSTGGLGEKLFF.

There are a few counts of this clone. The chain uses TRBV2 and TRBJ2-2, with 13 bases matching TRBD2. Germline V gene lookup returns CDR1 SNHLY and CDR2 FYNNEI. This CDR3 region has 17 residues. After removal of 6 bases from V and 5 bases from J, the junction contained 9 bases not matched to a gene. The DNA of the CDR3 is TGTGCCAGCAGACCGGGACTAGCGGGACCCCTTACCGGGGAGCTGTTTTTT. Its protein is CASRPGLAGPLTGELFF. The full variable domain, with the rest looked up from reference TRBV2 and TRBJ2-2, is EPEVTQTPSHQVTQMGQEVILRCVPISNHLYFYWYRQILGQKVEFLVSFYNNEISEKSEIFDDQFSVERPDGSNFTLKIRSTKLEDSAMYFCASRPGLAGPLTGELFFGEGSRLTVL.

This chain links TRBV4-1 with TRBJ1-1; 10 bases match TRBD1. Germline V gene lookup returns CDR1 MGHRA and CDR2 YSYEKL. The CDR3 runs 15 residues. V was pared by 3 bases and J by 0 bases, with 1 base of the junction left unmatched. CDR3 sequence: CASSQGQGMNTEAFF. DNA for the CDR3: TGCGCCAGCAGCCAGGGACAGGGGATGAACACTGAAGCTTTCTTT.

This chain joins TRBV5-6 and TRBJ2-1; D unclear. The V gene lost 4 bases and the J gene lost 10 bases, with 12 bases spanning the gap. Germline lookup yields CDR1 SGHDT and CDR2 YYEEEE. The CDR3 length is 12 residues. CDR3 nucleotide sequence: TGTGCCAGCAGCCAAACCTTCGGGGAGCAGTTCTTC. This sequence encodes CASSQTFGEQFF.